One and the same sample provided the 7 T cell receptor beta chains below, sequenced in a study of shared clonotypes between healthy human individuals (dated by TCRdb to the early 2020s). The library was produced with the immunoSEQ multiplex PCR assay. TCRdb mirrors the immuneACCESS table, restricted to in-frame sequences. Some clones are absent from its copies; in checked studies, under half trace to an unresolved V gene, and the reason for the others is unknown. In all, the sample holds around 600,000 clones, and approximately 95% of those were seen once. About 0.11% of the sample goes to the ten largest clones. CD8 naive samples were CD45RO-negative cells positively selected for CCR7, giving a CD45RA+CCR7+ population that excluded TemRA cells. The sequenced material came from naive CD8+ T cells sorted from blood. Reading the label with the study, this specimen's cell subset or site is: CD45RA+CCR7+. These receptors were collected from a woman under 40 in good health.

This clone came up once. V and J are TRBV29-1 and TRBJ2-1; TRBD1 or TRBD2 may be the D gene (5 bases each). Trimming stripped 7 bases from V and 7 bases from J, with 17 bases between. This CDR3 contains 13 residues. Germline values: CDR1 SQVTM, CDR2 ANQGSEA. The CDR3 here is CSAEPGRWNEQFF. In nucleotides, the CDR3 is TGCAGCGCGGAACCGGGACGGTGGAATGAGCAGTTCTTC.

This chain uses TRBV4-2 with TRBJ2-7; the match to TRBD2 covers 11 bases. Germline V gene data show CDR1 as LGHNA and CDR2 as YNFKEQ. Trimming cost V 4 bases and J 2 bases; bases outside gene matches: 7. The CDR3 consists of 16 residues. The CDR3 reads CASSPPLAGGTYEQYF. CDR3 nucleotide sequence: TGTGCCAGCAGCCCACCGCTAGCGGGAGGAACCTACGAGCAGTACTTC.

Here the CDR3 DNA reads TGCGCCAGCAGCCAAGACGTCGGTGAGCAGTTCTTC. Translating it yields CASSQDVGEQFF. The rearrangement links TRBV4-1 to TRBJ2-1; the D is unclear. The CDR3 has 12 amino acids. The germline CDR1 and CDR2 sequences are MGHRA and YSYEKL. The V and J ends lost 0 bases and 9 bases respectively, with 6 bases between them.

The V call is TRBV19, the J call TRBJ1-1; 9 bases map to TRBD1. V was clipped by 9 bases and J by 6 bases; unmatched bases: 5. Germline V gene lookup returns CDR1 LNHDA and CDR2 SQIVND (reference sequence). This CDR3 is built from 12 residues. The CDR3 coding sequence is TGTGCCAGCAGACAGGGGGTGGCTGAAGCTTTCTTT. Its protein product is CASRQGVAEAFF.

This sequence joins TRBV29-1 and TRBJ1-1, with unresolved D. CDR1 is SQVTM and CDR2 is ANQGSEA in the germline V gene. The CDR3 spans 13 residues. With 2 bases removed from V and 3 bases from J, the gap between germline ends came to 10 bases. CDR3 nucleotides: TGCAGCGTTGAATCCGGGGAGGACACTGAAGCTTTCTTT. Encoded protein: CSVESGEDTEAFF.

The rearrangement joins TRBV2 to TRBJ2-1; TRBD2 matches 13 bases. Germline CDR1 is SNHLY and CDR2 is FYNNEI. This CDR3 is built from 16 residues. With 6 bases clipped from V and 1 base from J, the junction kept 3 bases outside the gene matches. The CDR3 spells CASRPGLAGSYNEQFF. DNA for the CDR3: TGTGCCAGCAGACCGGGACTAGCGGGATCCTACAATGAGCAGTTCTTC.

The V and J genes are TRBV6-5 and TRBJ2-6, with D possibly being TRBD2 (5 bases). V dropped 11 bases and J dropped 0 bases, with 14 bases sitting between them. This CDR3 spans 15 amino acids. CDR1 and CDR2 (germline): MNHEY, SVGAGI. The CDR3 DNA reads TGTGCCGTGAGGGCCAGGTACTCTGGGGCCAACGTCCTGACTTTC. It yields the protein CAVRARYSGANVLTF.